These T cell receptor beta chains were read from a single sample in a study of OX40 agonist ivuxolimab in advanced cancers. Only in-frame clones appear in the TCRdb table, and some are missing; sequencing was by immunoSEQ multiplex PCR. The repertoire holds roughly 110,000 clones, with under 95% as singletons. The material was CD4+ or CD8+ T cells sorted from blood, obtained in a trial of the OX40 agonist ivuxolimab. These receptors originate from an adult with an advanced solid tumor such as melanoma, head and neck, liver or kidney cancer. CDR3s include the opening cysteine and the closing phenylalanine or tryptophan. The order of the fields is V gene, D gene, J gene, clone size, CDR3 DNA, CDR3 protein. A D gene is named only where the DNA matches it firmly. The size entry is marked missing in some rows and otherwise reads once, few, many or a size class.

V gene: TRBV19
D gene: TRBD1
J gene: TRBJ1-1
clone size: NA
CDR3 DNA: TGTGCCAGTAGTCCCCGGGACAGGGGGCGATCTGAAGCTTTCTTT
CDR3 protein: CASSPRDRGRSEAFF

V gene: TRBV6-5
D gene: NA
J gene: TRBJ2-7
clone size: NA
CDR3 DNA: TGTGCCAGCAGCCTACCGACACTACTCTCCTACGAGCAGTACTTC
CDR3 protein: CASSLPTLLSYEQYF

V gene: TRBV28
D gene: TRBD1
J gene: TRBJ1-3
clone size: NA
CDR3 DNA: TGTGCCAGCAGTTTAGGGACAGGGATAGTTGGAAACACCATATATTTT
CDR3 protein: CASSLGTGIVGNTIYF

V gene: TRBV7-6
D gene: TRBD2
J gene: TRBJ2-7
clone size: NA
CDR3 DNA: TGTGCCAGCAGCCTAGCCGGGACTAGCGGAGGTTACGAGCAGTACTTC
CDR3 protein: CASSLAGTSGGYEQYF

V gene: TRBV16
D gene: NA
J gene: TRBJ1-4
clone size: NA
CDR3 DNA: TGTGCCAGCAGCCGGGAGGAAAAACTGTTTTTT
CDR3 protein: CASSREEKLFF

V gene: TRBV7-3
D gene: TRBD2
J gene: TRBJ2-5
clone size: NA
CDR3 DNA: TGTGCCAGCAGCCTGGGACTAGCCTCACAAGAGACCCAGTACTTC
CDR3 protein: CASSLGLASQETQYF

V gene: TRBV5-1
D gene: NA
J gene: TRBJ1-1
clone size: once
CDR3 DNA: TGCGCCAGCAGCTTGGACCCTGGTCTGACTGAAGCTTTCTTT
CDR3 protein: CASSLDPGLTEAFF

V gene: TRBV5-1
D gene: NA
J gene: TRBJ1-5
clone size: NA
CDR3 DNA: TGCGCCAGCAGCTTGGACGGAGGAAAGCCCCAGCATTTT
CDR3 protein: CASSLDGGKPQHF

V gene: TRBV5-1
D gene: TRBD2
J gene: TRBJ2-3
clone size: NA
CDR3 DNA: TGCGCCAGCAGCTCCGGGACTAGAGAATATTTT
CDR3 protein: CASSSGTREYF

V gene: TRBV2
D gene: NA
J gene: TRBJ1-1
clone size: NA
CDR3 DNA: TGTGCCAGCCCCCGGGCCCCGAACACTGAAGCTTTCTTT
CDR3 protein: CASPRAPNTEAFF

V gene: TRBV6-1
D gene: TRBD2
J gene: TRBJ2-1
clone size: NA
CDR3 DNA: TGTGCCAGCAGGGGGACTAGCGGGAGTAATAGTGAGCAGTTCTTC
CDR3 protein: CASRGTSGSNSEQFF

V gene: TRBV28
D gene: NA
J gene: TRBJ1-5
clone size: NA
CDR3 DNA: TGTGCCAGCGCCCCGGGGGGAAGCAATCAGCCCCAGCATTTT
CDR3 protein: CASAPGGSNQPQHF

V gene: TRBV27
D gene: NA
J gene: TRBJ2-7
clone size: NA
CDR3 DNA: TGTGCCAGCAGTTTGAGAAGGGGAGGCTACGAGCAGTACTTC
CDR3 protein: CASSLRRGGYEQYF

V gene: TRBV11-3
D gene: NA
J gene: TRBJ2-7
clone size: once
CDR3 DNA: TGTGCCAGCAGCTTGGGGGCGGACGGTTTTTACGAGCAGTACTTC
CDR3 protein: CASSLGADGFYEQYF

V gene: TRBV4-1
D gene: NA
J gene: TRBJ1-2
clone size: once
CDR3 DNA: TGCGCCAGCAGCCAAGATTCAGGGTTCTATGGCTACACCTTC
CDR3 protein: CASSQDSGFYGYTF

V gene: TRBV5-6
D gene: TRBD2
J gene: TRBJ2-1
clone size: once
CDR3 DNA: TGTGCCAGCAGCATCGGGACTAGCGGCGACAATGAGCAGTTCTTC
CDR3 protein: CASSIGTSGDNEQFF

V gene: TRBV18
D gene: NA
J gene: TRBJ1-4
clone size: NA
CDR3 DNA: TGTGCCAGCTCACCGGGGGGGACAAATGAAAAACTGTTTTTT
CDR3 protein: CASSPGGTNEKLFF

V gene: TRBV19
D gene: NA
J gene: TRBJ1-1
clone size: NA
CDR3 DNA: TGTGCCAGTAGAGACACAGGTTCTCTGAACACTGAAGCTTTCTTT
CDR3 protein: CASRDTGSLNTEAFF

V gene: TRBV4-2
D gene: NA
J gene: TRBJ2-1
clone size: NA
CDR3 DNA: TGTGCCAGCAGCCAGGACACAAGCAGTGCGCGGTACAATGAGCAGTTCTTC
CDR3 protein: CASSQDTSSARYNEQFF

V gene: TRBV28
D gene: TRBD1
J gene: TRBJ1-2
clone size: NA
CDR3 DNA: TGTGCCAGCAGTTGGGGACAGACCTATGGCTACACCTTC
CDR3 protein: CASSWGQTYGYTF

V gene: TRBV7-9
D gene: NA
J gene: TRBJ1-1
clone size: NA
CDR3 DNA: TGTGCCATCCTGGACTCTGGCACTGAAGCTTTCTTT
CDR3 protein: CAILDSGTEAFF

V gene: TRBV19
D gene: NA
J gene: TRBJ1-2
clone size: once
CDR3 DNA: TGTGCCAGTAGTATAACCCCCGGACCCTACACCTTC
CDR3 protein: CASSITPGPYTF

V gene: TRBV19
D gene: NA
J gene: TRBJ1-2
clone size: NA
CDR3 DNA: TGTGCCAGTAGTAAACCTCCAGCGCGAGGGGCCCAGAGCTATGGCTACACCTTC
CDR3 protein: CASSKPPARGAQSYGYTF

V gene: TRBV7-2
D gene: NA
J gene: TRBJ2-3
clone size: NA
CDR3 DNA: TGTGCCAGCAGCTCACTCCCCGGGCAGGGCCTTGCTAGCACAGATACGCAGTATTTT
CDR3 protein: CASSSLPGQGLASTDTQYF

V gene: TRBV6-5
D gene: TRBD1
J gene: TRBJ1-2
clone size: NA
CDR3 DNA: TGTGCCAGCAAAGGCCCCCATCGGGACAGCTATGGCTACACCTTC
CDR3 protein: CASKGPHRDSYGYTF

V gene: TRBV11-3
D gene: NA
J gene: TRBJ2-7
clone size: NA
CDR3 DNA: TGTGCCAGCACCCTCATTTGGGGAGATGAGCAGTACTTC
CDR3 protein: CASTLIWGDEQYF

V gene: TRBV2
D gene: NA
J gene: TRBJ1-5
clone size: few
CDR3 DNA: TGTGCCAGCAGTGAAGGCAGGGAGCAGCCCCAGCATTTT
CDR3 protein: CASSEGREQPQHF

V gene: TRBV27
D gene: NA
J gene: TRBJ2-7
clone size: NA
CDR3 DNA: TGTGCCAGCAGTTTATTCCCCCGGGACAACTCCTACGAGCAGTACTTC
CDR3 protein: CASSLFPRDNSYEQYF

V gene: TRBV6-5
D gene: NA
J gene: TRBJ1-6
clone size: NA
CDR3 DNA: TGTGCCAGCAGTTACAGGGACTCACCCCTCCACTTT
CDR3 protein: CASSYRDSPLHF

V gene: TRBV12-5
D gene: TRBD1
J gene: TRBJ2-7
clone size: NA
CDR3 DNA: TGTGCTAGTGGTACCGGGACAGAATACGAGCAGTACTTC
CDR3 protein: CASGTGTEYEQYF

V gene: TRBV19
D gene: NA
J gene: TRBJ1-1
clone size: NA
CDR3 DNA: TGTGCCAGTAGTATTCTCGGAGGGGACACTGAAGCTTTCTTT
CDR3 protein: CASSILGGDTEAFF

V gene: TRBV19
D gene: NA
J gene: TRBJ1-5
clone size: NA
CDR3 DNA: TGTGCCAGTAGTACACCTCCAAGGGGAGGGAGATTCAATCAGCCCCAGCATTTT
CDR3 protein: CASSTPPRGGRFNQPQHF

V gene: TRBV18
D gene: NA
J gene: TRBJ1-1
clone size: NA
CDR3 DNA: TGTGCCAGCTCACTACAGGGAGAGTACACTGAAGCTTTCTTT
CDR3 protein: CASSLQGEYTEAFF

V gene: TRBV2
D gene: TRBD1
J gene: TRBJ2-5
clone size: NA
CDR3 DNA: TGTGCCAGCAGTGCGGGACAGATCGTCCAAGAGACCCAGTACTTC
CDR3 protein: CASSAGQIVQETQYF

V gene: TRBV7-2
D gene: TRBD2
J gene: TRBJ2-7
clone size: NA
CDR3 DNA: TGTGCCAGCAGCCTCGTAGCGGGGGGGGGCGAGCAGTACTTC
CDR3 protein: CASSLVAGGGEQYF

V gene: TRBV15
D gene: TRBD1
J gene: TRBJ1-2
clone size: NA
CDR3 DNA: TGTGCCACCAGCAGAGGCGGGACAGGGGCCGGCGATGGCTACACCTTC
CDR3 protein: CATSRGGTGAGDGYTF

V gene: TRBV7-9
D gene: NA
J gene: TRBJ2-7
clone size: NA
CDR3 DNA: TGTGCCAGCAGCTTTTTCCCCGGGACTGGATCCTACGAGCAGTACTTC
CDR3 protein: CASSFFPGTGSYEQYF

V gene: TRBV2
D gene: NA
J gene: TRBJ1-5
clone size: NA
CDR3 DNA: TGTGCCAGCAGTACCGAGGGGATGAGCAATCAGCCCCAGCATTTT
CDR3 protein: CASSTEGMSNQPQHF

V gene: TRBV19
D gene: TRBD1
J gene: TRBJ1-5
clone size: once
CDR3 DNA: TGTGCCAGTAGTGCGACAGGGTTCTTAGCGCGTCAGCCCCAGCATTTT
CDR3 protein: CASSATGFLARQPQHF

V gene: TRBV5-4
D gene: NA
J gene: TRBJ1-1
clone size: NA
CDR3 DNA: TGTGCCAGCAGCTTGGCGATAGGGGCCACCGATACTGAAGCTTTCTTT
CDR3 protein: CASSLAIGATDTEAFF

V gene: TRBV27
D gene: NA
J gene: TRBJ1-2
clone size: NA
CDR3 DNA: TGTGCCAGCAGTGTTGGACAGTACTATGGCTACACCTTC
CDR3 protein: CASSVGQYYGYTF

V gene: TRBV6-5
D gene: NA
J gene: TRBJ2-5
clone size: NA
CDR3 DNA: TGTGCCAGCAGGGATAGCGTGAGGGAGACCCAGTACTTC
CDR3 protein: CASRDSVRETQYF

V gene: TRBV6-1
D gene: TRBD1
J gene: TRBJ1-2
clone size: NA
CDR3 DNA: TGTGCCAGCAGCGGAAACAGGGGGGCTAACTATGGCTACACCTTC
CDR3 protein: CASSGNRGANYGYTF

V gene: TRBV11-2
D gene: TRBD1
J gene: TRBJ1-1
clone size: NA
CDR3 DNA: TGTGCCAGCAGCGCCGACAGGGCCGGTGAAGCTTTCTTT
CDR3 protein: CASSADRAGEAFF

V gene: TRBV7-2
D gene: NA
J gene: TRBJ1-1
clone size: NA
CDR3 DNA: TGTGCCAGCAGCTTAGCGGGATCAAACACTGAAGCTTTCTTT
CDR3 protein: CASSLAGSNTEAFF

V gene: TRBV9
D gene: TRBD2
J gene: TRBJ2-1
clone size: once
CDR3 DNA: TGTGCCAGCAGCGGGACTAGCGGGAGGGTCTACAATGAGCAGTTCTTC
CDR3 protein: CASSGTSGRVYNEQFF

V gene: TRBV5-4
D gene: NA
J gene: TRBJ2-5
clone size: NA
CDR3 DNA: TGTGCCAGCGGGATAACCCGGGACCAAGAGACCCAGTACTTC
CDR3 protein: CASGITRDQETQYF

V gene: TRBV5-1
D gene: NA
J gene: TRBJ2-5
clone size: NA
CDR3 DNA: TGCGCCAGCAGCTTGGCCGTGGAGACCCAGTACTTC
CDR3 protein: CASSLAVETQYF

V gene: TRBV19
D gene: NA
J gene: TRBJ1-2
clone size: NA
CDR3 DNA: TGTGCCAGTAGTCCAAGGTCCGGGACATGGATGGGTGGCTACACCTTC
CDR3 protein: CASSPRSGTWMGGYTF

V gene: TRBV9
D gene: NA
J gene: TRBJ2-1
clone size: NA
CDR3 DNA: TGTGCCAGCAGCGTAGGACTCGGGAGCTCCTACAATGAGCAGTTCTTC
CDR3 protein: CASSVGLGSSYNEQFF

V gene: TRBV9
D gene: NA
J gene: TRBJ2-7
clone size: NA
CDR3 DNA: TGTGCCGGCAGCGTAGGTAGTACCTACGAGCAGTACTTC
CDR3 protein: CAGSVGSTYEQYF

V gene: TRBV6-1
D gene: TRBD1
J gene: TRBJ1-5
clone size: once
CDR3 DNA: TGTGCCAGCAGTGAACCAGGACAGGGAATTCAGCCCCAGCATTTT
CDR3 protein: CASSEPGQGIQPQHF

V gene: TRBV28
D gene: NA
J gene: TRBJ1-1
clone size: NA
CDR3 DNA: TGTGCCAGCAGTTTATGGAACACTGAAGCTTTCTTT
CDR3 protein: CASSLWNTEAFF

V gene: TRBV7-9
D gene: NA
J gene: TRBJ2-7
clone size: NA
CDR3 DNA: TGTGCCAGCAGCTCGGAAAGCTACGAGCAGTACTTC
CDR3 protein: CASSSESYEQYF